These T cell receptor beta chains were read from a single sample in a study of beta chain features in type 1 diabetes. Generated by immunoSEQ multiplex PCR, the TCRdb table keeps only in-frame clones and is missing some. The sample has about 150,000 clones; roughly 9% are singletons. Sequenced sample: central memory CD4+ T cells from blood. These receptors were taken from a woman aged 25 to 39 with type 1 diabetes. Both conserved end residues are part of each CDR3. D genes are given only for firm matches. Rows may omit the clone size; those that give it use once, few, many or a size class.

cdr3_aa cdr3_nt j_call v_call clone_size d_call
CASSLAGGRETQYF TGTGCCAGCAGCTTAGCGGGGGGGCGAGAGACCCAGTACTTC TRBJ2-5 TRBV7-3 . TRBD2
CASSTDRPSNEQFF TGCGCCAGCAGCACCGACAGGCCATCGAATGAGCAGTTCTTC TRBJ2-1 TRBV5-1 . .
CASSQVGGGRMGGELFF TGTGCCAGCAGCCAAGTAGGGGGCGGGAGGATGGGCGGGGAGCTGTTTTTT TRBJ2-2 TRBV4-2 . .
CASSLGGAYGETQYF TGTGCCAGCAGTTTAGGAGGGGCGTACGGAGAGACCCAGTACTTC TRBJ2-5 TRBV28 . .
CASSFGQGVGNEQFF TGTGCCAGCAGCTTCGGACAGGGCGTGGGGAATGAGCAGTTCTTC TRBJ2-1 TRBV7-3 few TRBD1
CASSVGLAGGYEQYF TGTGCCAGCAGCGTAGGTCTAGCGGGAGGCTACGAGCAGTACTTC TRBJ2-7 TRBV9 few TRBD2
CASSKTSGEYNEQFF TGCGCCAGCAGCAAGACTAGCGGAGAGTACAATGAGCAGTTCTTC TRBJ2-1 TRBV10-2 . TRBD2
CASSLAAGETEAFF TGCGCCAGCAGCTTGGCGGCGGGGGAGACTGAAGCTTTCTTT TRBJ1-1 TRBV5-1 . .
CASSVRLDSEQYF TGTGCCAGCAGCGTAAGACTAGACTCCGAGCAGTACTTC TRBJ2-7 TRBV9 . .
CASSYSGLARYEQYF TGTGCCAGCAGTTATTCCGGACTAGCTCGCTACGAGCAGTACTTC TRBJ2-7 TRBV6-5 . TRBD2
CASSLYGTGGLETQYF TGCGCCAGCAGCTTGTATGGGACAGGGGGCTTGGAGACCCAGTACTTC TRBJ2-5 TRBV5-1 few TRBD1
CASSLTSAGETQYF TGTGCCAGCAGCTTGACTAGTGCCGGAGAGACCCAGTACTTC TRBJ2-5 TRBV11-3 . .
CASSYQRSDNEQFF TGTGCCAGCAGCTACCAGCGGAGTGACAATGAGCAGTTCTTC TRBJ2-1 TRBV7-2 . .
CASSLEAGGIYGYTF TGTGCCAGCAGTTTAGAAGCAGGGGGCATCTACGGCTACACCTTC TRBJ1-2 TRBV28 few TRBD1
CASSSGIASGKPSYEQYF TGTGCCAGCAGTTCAGGGATAGCCAGCGGGAAGCCCTCCTACGAGCAGTACTTC TRBJ2-7 TRBV27 few TRBD2
CASSSAGDENEQFF TGTGCCAGCAGCTCAGCGGGAGATGAGAATGAGCAGTTCTTC TRBJ2-1 TRBV5-4 few TRBD2
CASSSQNEKLFF TGTGCCAGCAGTTCGCAGAATGAAAAACTGTTTTTT TRBJ1-4 TRBV28 few .
CSVARGVSYEQYF TGCAGCGTGGCCAGGGGTGTTTCCTACGAGCAGTACTTC TRBJ2-7 TRBV29-1 few .
CASSLARAGGSYQETQYF TGTGCCAGCAGCTTGGCGCGAGCGGGAGGCTCCTACCAAGAGACCCAGTACTTC TRBJ2-5 TRBV5-4 . TRBD2
CASSAGTNEKLFF TGTGCCAGCAGCGCAGGGACTAATGAAAAACTGTTTTTT TRBJ1-4 TRBV9 few .
CASSPSIFYEQYF TGTGCTAGCAGCCCGAGTATCTTCTACGAGCAGTACTTC TRBJ2-7 TRBV7-7 once .
CASSFGGAGLGNEQFF TGTGCCAGCAGTTTCGGCGGTGCGGGACTAGGCAATGAGCAGTTCTTC TRBJ2-1 TRBV28 few TRBD2
CASSQGSPGWNTEAFF TGTGCCAGCAGCCAGGGGTCCCCCGGGTGGAACACTGAAGCTTTCTTT TRBJ1-1 TRBV7-2 . .
CASSPLGQALVGYTF TGTGCCAGCAGTCCCTTAGGACAGGCCCTTGTAGGCTACACCTTC TRBJ1-2 TRBV27 . TRBD1
CASSLQGGQTNYGYTF TGCGCCAGCAGCTTGCAAGGTGGACAGACTAACTATGGCTACACCTTC TRBJ1-2 TRBV5-1 . .
CASSQSCQGYGSNQPQHF TGCGCCAGCAGTCAATCGTGCCAGGGTTACGGATCAAATCAGCCCCAGCATTTT TRBJ1-5 TRBV23-1 few .
CASSQSRQTGYTF TGCGCCAGCAGTCAATCGAGGCAAACTGGCTACACCTTC TRBJ1-2 TRBV23-1 many .